This is a list of T cell receptor beta chains from one sample in a study of OX40 agonist ivuxolimab in advanced cancers. TCRdb's copy holds only in-frame clones and misses some; the assay was immunoSEQ multiplex PCR. The table includes more than 45,000 clones, approximately 84% detected once. The starting material was CD4+ or CD8+ T cells sorted from blood, obtained in a trial of the OX40 agonist ivuxolimab. Source of these receptors: an adult with an advanced solid tumor such as melanoma, head and neck, liver or kidney cancer. The CDR3 runs from the conserved cysteine through the conserved F or W. The D gene is left open where the match is weak. The listing skips clone size in some rows; elsewhere it reads once, few, many or a size class.

TRBV7-8	TRBD2	TRBJ2-5	.	TGTGCCAGCAGCTTAGCGCAAGCGGGAGTTGGCGAGACCCAGTACTTC	CASSLAQAGVGETQYF
TRBV19	TRBD2	TRBJ2-1	.	TGTGCCAGTAGTGGACCGGGACTAGCGGGAGGGTTGCAGTTCTTC	CASSGPGLAGGLQFF
TRBV2	TRBD2	TRBJ2-4	few	TGTGCCAGCAGTGGGGGGTTAGCGGGAGGAGCCAAAAACATTCAGTACTTC	CASSGGLAGGAKNIQYF
TRBV27	.	TRBJ2-7	.	TGTGCCAGCAGTGTCGACAGCTCCTACGAGCAGTACTTC	CASSVDSSYEQYF
TRBV19	TRBD2	TRBJ2-7	.	TGTGCCAGTAGTATATGGGAGCGGGACTACGAGCAGTACTTC	CASSIWERDYEQYF
TRBV5-1	.	TRBJ1-5	medium-sized	TGCGCCAGCAGCGTGGACAGTAATCAGCCCCAGCATTTT	CASSVDSNQPQHF
TRBV30	.	TRBJ2-7	.	TGTGCCTGGAGTGTTAGCCAGCTCCAATACGAGCAGTACTTC	CAWSVSQLQYEQYF
TRBV7-4	TRBD2	TRBJ2-1	once	TGTGCCAGCAGCTTATTAGGACTAGCGTCCTCCTACAATGAGCAGTTCTTC	CASSLLGLASSYNEQFF
TRBV9	.	TRBJ2-1	.	TGTGCCAGCAGCGTAGGGGGGTACGGTGAGCAGTTCTTC	CASSVGGYGEQFF
TRBV7-9	.	TRBJ1-2	few	TGTGCCAGCAGCTTAGCCAGGGCTGGCTACACCTTC	CASSLARAGYTF
TRBV28	TRBD1	TRBJ2-7	.	TGTGCCAGCAGTGGTGTCGACAGGGCCGTCTCCTACGAGCAGTACTTC	CASSGVDRAVSYEQYF
TRBV27	TRBD2	TRBJ2-7	.	TGTGCCAGCAATCCTAGCGGGAGGGAAGACGAGCAGTACTTC	CASNPSGREDEQYF
TRBV7-2	TRBD2	TRBJ2-1	.	TGTGCCAGCAGCCTAGGTGGACTAGACAATGAGCAGTTCTTC	CASSLGGLDNEQFF
TRBV11-2	.	TRBJ2-2	.	TGTGCCAGCAGCTTGTCTTGGACCGGGGAGCTGTTTTTT	CASSLSWTGELFF
TRBV18	TRBD2	TRBJ2-1	.	TGTGCCTCGGATAGCGGGGCGGCGAAGTTCTTC	CASDSGAAKFF
TRBV7-8	.	TRBJ1-1	.	TGTGCCAGCAGCTTAGTTGGGCAAAACACTGAAGCTTTCTTT	CASSLVGQNTEAFF
TRBV27	TRBD2	TRBJ2-7	few	TGTGCCAGCAGTTTATCGAAGACTAGCTGGTCCTACGAGCAGTACTTC	CASSLSKTSWSYEQYF
TRBV14	.	TRBJ1-3	few	TGTGCCAGCAGCCAAGATCCGGAGTATTTT	CASSQDPEYF
TRBV19	TRBD2	TRBJ2-3	.	TGTGCCAGTAGTTTTGGGGGACTAGGTAACACAGATACGCAGTATTTT	CASSFGGLGNTDTQYF
TRBV6-5	TRBD2	TRBJ2-7	.	TGTGCCAGCAGTGCTAGCGGCTCCTACGAGCAGTACTTC	CASSASGSYEQYF